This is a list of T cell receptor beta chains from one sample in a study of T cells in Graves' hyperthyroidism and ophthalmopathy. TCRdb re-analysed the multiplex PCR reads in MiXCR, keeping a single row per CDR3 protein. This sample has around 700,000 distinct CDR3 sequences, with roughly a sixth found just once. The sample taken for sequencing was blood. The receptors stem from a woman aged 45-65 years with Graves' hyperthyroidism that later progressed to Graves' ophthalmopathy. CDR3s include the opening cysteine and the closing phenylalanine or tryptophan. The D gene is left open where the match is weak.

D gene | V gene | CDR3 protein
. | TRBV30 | CAWSVTGFNQPQHF
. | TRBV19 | CANSIGGRNTEAFF
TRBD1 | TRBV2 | CASRVLPGQSSYEQYF
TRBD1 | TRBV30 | CAWRTGRDSPLHF
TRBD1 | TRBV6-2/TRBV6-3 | CASSVTGNPYNEQFF
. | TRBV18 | CASSPGARNTGELFF
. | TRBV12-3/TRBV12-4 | CASADQKGGNQPQHF
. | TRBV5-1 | CASSLEGRAHTDTQYF
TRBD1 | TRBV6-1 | CASTEDRGRNQPQHF
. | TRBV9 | CASSVKGVEQEKLFF
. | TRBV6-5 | CASSYPGSQGSLHEAFF